The source of this T cell receptor (beta chain) is a study of blood T cell repertoires in COVID-19 (dated by TCRdb to between 2020 and 2021). For context, the study as a whole: Samples covering the acute and convalescent phases of COVID-19 were provided by collaborators in the United States, Italy and Spain. The prospective study material was composed of cDNA or gDNA derived from T cells, B-cell-depleted T cells, or PBMCs. The dataset comprised deeply sampled blood TCRbeta repertoires from subjects exposed to, actively infected with, or recovered from COVID-19. The repertoires were released in a freely available public database meant as a resource for research on the immune response to SARS-CoV-2. The samples were drawn from the first 160 participants of the ongoing ImmuneRACE study and from roughly 1,300 subjects provided by 6 global collaborators. A de-identified subject ID, COVID-19 status, age in years and sex were almost always included in the sample metadata. HLA class I and class II types, where available, came from metadata supplied by the sample provider rather than from assay-based typing.

General study outcomes and caveats: The amount of clinical and demographic metadata varied by source and participant and was provided uncurated.

Collaborating institutions collected whole blood in K2EDTA tubes following their own protocols. For TCRbeta analysis, collaborator samples were shipped as frozen whole blood, as isolated PBMCs, or as DNA extracted from either sample type. From its cysteine to its phenylalanine, the CDR3 spans 14 amino acids. The DNA shown is the 42-base CDR3, in frame from base 1. According to the germline V gene, CDR1 reads SGHTA and CDR2 reads FQGTGA. V is reduced by 2 bases and J by 4 bases, leaving a spacing of 11 bases between them. TCRbeta CDR3 regions were amplified from genomic DNA using the immunoSEQ Assay, a bias-controlled multiplex PCR. The original pipeline was this. The number of nucleated cells in each sample was estimated from the amplification of reference gene primers within the assay. Sequence reads were collapsed and filtered to measure the absolute abundance of every unique TCRbeta CDR3 rearrangement. Productive Simpson clonality was computed per sample as the square root of Simpson's diversity index over productive rearrangements. Drawn from immuneACCESS, this table holds only the in-frame rearrangements with V and J called that TCRdb kept. Clones are partly lost; checked studies trace under half to an unresolved V gene and leave the rest unexplained. That table is the source of V, J and clone size, and D and trimming were worked out from the DNA. This sample has under 200,000 clones in its table, and 90% to 95% of those were observed once. Approximately 0.5% of the sample belongs to the ten largest clones.

With regard to this clone: The antigen it binds to is not known. Base qualities are not provided; no much larger clone lies one nucleotide away. This sample also contains other DNA sequences that code for the same CDR3.

The receptor was derived from a man aged 45-65 years with acute or convalescent COVID-19. Sequenced input: peripheral blood. The chain is encoded by TRBV7-3 joined to TRBJ1-1, and the D gene may be TRBD1, 5 bases matching. The CDR3 reads as follows: CASSLYGRGTEAFF. Here is the DNA: TGTGCCAGCAGCTTATATGGTAGGGGCACTGAAGCTTTCTTT.